This T cell receptor beta chain emerged from a study of shared T cell receptors in the human thymus. Sequenced by immunoSEQ multiplex PCR; TCRdb stores in-frame clones only, minus some. The sample holds fewer than 700,000 clones, roughly 88% seen once. The same sample was also used in a study of human thymus T cells. Per that paper: Resections obtained during corrective heart surgery supplied the thymus tissue. Related studies noted strongly shared thymic repertoires across unrelated people.

Sequenced sample: thymocytes. This TCR derives from a boy younger than two with a congenital heart defect.

The CDR3 nucleotides are TGTGCCAGCAGCTGTAAAGGGGCCCCCTACGAGCAGTACTTC. Protein sequence: CASSCKGAPYEQYF. The gene calls are TRBV5-5 and TRBJ2-7; D may be TRBD1 (5 bases). The CDR3 extends over 14 amino acids. CDR1 and CDR2 (germline): SGHKS, YYEKEE (reference sequence). The V end was cut by 3 bases, the J end by 2 bases, with 12 bases between.